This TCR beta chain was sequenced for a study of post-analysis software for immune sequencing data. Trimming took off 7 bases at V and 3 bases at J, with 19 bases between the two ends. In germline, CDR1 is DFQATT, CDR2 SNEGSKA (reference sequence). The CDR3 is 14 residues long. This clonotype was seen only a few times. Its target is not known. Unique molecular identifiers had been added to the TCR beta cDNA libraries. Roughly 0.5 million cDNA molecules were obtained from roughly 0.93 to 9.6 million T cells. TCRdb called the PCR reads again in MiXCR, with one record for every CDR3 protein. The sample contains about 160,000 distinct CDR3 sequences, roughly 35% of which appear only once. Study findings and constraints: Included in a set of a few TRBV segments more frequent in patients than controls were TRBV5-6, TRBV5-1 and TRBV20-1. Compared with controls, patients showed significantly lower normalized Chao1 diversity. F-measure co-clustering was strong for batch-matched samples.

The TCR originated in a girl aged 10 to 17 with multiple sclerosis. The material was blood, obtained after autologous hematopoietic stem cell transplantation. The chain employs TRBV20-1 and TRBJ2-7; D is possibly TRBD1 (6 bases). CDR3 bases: TGCAGTGTCAAACTCCGGGACACTTACTACGAGCAGTACTTC. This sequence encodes CSVKLRDTYYEQYF.